The rows below give T cell receptor beta chains drawn from one sample of a study of blood T cell repertoires in COVID-19. TCRdb's table, derived via immunoSEQ multiplex PCR, lists solely in-frame clones and lacks some. This sample has some 160,000 clones, with around 82% found just once. Sequencing was performed on peripheral blood. Every receptor here comes from a woman aged 50 to 60 with acute or convalescent COVID-19. Each CDR3 is given with its conserved first and last residue. The order of the fields is J gene, clone size, D gene, V gene, CDR3 DNA, CDR3 protein. A D gene is named only where the DNA matches it firmly. Clone size appears in some rows only: once, few, many, or a class for an expanded clone.

TRBJ1-2	few	TRBD1	TRBV28	TGTGCCAGCAGTGACTCCGGCTCCGGGACAGGGGGAAGGTATGGCTACACCTTC	CASSDSGSGTGGRYGYTF
TRBJ2-5	NA	NA	TRBV19	TGTGCCAGCGGAGTACGGGGGTACCAAGAGACCCAGTACTTC	CASGVRGYQETQYF
TRBJ1-1	NA	NA	TRBV27	TGTGCCAGCGGGGCAGGGGTTTTCAACACTGAAGCTTTCTTT	CASGAGVFNTEAFF
TRBJ1-2	NA	TRBD1	TRBV7-6	TGTGCCAGCAGCTTTTTGGCGTTGGGACAGGACTATGGCTACACCTTC	CASSFLALGQDYGYTF
TRBJ1-6	NA	TRBD1	TRBV7-9	TGTGCCAGCAGCTTCGGGCAGGGGGGAGTCAATTCACCCCTCCACTTT	CASSFGQGGVNSPLHF
TRBJ2-5	once	NA	TRBV7-8	TGTGCCAGCAGCTACAGGGAGAGAGAGACCCAGTACTTC	CASSYRERETQYF
TRBJ2-5	NA	NA	TRBV5-4	TGTGCCAGCAGCTTGGCCCAGCGGCGAGAGACCCAGTACTTC	CASSLAQRRETQYF
TRBJ2-7	NA	TRBD1	TRBV5-1	TGCGCCAGCGCCGTGGACAGGGGGTCCAACGAGCAGTACTTC	CASAVDRGSNEQYF
TRBJ1-1	NA	NA	TRBV2	TGTGCCAGCAAAACGGGGGGTGGCACTGAAGCTTTCTTT	CASKTGGGTEAFF
TRBJ2-1	NA	NA	TRBV7-6	TGTGCCAGCAGCTTAGACGAGGTCTCCGGGGATGACAATGAGCAGTTCTTC	CASSLDEVSGDDNEQFF
TRBJ1-6	NA	TRBD1	TRBV18	TGTGCCACCAAGACAGGGGATTCACCCCTCCACTTT	CATKTGDSPLHF
TRBJ1-1	NA	TRBD1	TRBV7-9	TGTGCCAGCAGCCCCGGGACAGAGGAAGCTTTCTTT	CASSPGTEEAFF
TRBJ1-2	NA	NA	TRBV10-2	TGCGCCAGCAGCGGGCCGGGGGACTATGGCTACACCTTC	CASSGPGDYGYTF
TRBJ1-5	NA	NA	TRBV6-5	TGTGCCAGCAGACCCGCACGGAGAGAAAATCAGCCCCAGCATTTT	CASRPARRENQPQHF
TRBJ2-5	NA	NA	TRBV3-1/TRBV3-2	TGTGCCAGCAGCCCGCGGACAGTCGGAGAGACCCAGTACTTC	CASSPRTVGETQYF
TRBJ1-2	NA	NA	TRBV7-9	TGTGCCAGCAGCTTAGGAGACAGGCTACGTGGCTACACCTTC	CASSLGDRLRGYTF
TRBJ2-4	NA	NA	TRBV20-1	TGCAGTGCTAGTCGCACGGACAAAGCCAAAAACATTCAGTACTTC	CSASRTDKAKNIQYF
TRBJ2-3	NA	NA	TRBV19	TGTGCCAGTAGTGATCGGGCCAACTCGGGGGATACGCAGTATTTT	CASSDRANSGDTQYF
TRBJ1-3	NA	NA	TRBV4-3	TGCGCCAGCAGCCAACTACAGGGCTCTGGAAACACCATATATTTT	CASSQLQGSGNTIYF
TRBJ1-5	many	NA	TRBV19	TGTGCCTCGACGACGACGGGGGGAATGAATCAGCCCCAGCATTTT	CASTTTGGMNQPQHF
TRBJ1-5	NA	NA	TRBV2	TGTGCCAGCAGTCCCGGACCGGGGGGGGGACAGCCCCAGCATTTT	CASSPGPGGGQPQHF
TRBJ2-1	NA	TRBD2	TRBV5-1	TGCGCCAGCAGCCCTGGACTAGCGGGGGGGCGGGGCAATGAGCAGTTCTTC	CASSPGLAGGRGNEQFF
TRBJ2-4	NA	TRBD1	TRBV6-5	TGTGCCAGCACCCGGGACAGAAACATTCAGTACTTC	CASTRDRNIQYF
TRBJ2-7	NA	TRBD1	TRBV6-5	TGTGCCAGCAGTTACACCTACGGGACAGGGCTCGAGCAGTACTTC	CASSYTYGTGLEQYF
TRBJ1-1	few	NA	TRBV7-9	TGTGCCAGCAGCTCCGGGTCGAACACTGAAGCTTTCTTT	CASSSGSNTEAFF
TRBJ2-7	NA	NA	TRBV18	TGTGCCAGCTCATCCCTCTCCTACGAGCAGTACTTC	CASSSLSYEQYF
TRBJ2-7	NA	NA	TRBV7-2	TGTGCCAGCAGCTTTACGACTACTTCGGTCGAGCAGTACTTC	CASSFTTTSVEQYF
TRBJ1-1	NA	NA	TRBV7-3	TGTGCCAGCAGCTTAGGGGCGTCCGGTGAAGCTTTCTTT	CASSLGASGEAFF
TRBJ2-5	NA	TRBD2	TRBV28	TGTGCCAGCAACCGAGCCTCTAGCGGACGGGAGACCCAGTACTTC	CASNRASSGRETQYF
TRBJ1-2	NA	TRBD1	TRBV25-1	TGTGCCAGCAGTGAAGGGACAGGGATTAGCTATGGCTACACCTTC	CASSEGTGISYGYTF
TRBJ1-2	NA	TRBD1	TRBV11-2	TGTGCCAGCAGCTTAGTCGACAGGGGCTATGGCTACACCTTC	CASSLVDRGYGYTF
TRBJ2-7	once	NA	TRBV30	TGTGCCTGCAACGAGCAGTACTTC	CACNEQYF
TRBJ1-4	NA	NA	TRBV6-1	TGTGCCAGCAGTGAAATGATCGACAGGCTGGGAGAAAAACTGTTTTTT	CASSEMIDRLGEKLFF
TRBJ1-1	NA	NA	TRBV4-1	TGCGCCAGCAGCCAAGGGGGCCCCCGAGAAGCTTTCTTT	CASSQGGPREAFF
TRBJ1-2	NA	NA	TRBV7-2	TGTGCCAGCAGCGAAAGCGAGGCTTCGGGCTATGGCTACACCTTC	CASSESEASGYGYTF
TRBJ2-3	NA	NA	TRBV18	TGTGCCAGCTCACCCCCCGGAGTCACAGATACGCAGTATTTT	CASSPPGVTDTQYF
TRBJ1-2	NA	NA	TRBV7-2	TGTGCCAGCAGCGCTGATAGGGGCCCCATTCATGGCTACACCTTC	CASSADRGPIHGYTF
TRBJ1-2	NA	TRBD1	TRBV28	TGTGCCAGCAGTCCACAGGGGAACTATGGCTACACCTTC	CASSPQGNYGYTF
TRBJ2-3	once	NA	TRBV7-9	TGTGCCAGCAGCTTAGGTATAGGAGCAGATACGCAGTATTTT	CASSLGIGADTQYF
TRBJ1-2	NA	NA	TRBV29-1	TGCAGCGTTGAGGGGAGAGTAAGGAATGGCTACACCTTC	CSVEGRVRNGYTF
TRBJ1-3	few	TRBD1	TRBV5-1	TGCGCCAGCAGCGTATCCGGGACAGTCTCTGGAAACACCATATATTTT	CASSVSGTVSGNTIYF
TRBJ2-7	NA	NA	TRBV10-3	TGTGCCATCAGTAACTCTTACTTAAACCTCCCCTACGAGCAGTACTTC	CAISNSYLNLPYEQYF
TRBJ1-4	NA	NA	TRBV20-1	TGCAGTGCTAGTTGGGCAGGCCTTAATGAAAAACTGTTTTTT	CSASWAGLNEKLFF
TRBJ2-7	once	NA	TRBV19	TGTGCCAGTAGTATCGGACAGACCTCCTACGAGCAGTACTTC	CASSIGQTSYEQYF
TRBJ1-6	NA	NA	TRBV5-8	TGTGCCAGCAGCTTGTATAGGGGCGCGAATTCACCCCTCCACTTT	CASSLYRGANSPLHF
TRBJ1-6	NA	NA	TRBV28	TGTGCCAGCAGTTTACCTTACAAAAACCATTCACCCCTCCACTTT	CASSLPYKNHSPLHF
TRBJ2-1	NA	TRBD2	TRBV7-3	TGTGCCAGCAGCTTAGCGGGGGGGAATGGAGAGCAGTTCTTC	CASSLAGGNGEQFF
TRBJ2-5	once	NA	TRBV15	TGTGCCACCAGCGATGCCGGGATCAAAGAGACCCAGTACTTC	CATSDAGIKETQYF
TRBJ1-2	NA	NA	TRBV5-1	TGCGCCAGCAGCAGAGAACCGGAGGCCTTCTATGGCTACACCTTC	CASSREPEAFYGYTF
TRBJ1-1	NA	NA	TRBV9	TGTGCCAGCAGCGTAGATAACGGGGACACTGAAGCTTTCTTT	CASSVDNGDTEAFF